This T cell receptor beta chain emerged from a study of OX40 agonist ivuxolimab in advanced cancers. The overall study: Earlier treatment with anti-PD-1, anti-PD-L1 or anti-CTLA-4 was permitted, and around 43% had received some. There were three patients with partial responses, one having hepatocellular carcinoma and two cutaneous melanoma.

Points on this clone: Its cognate antigen is unknown.

Trimming took off 4 bases at V and 1 base at J, with 8 bases between the two ends. Looked up from germline, CDR1 is SGHNT and CDR2 is YYREEE (reference sequence). The CDR3 contains 13 residues. General study results and limits: Circulating CD4+ and CD8+ T cells showed clonal expansion by week 6 at 0.1 to 3.0 mg/kg. CD8+ T cells (on average) carried more expanded clones than CD4+ T cells.

This table comes from immunoSEQ multiplex PCR, and its TCRdb copy is limited to in-frame clones, with some not included. The data contain approximately 70,000 clones, about 80% of them seen just once; the ten biggest clones take up 1.4%. The origin of this receptor is an adult with an advanced solid tumor such as melanoma, head and neck, liver or kidney cancer. Sequences were derived from CD4+ or CD8+ T cells sorted from blood, sampled in a trial of the OX40 agonist ivuxolimab. This chain joins TRBV5-4 and TRBJ2-5; the D gene is possibly TRBD2 (5 bases). The CDR3 loop is CASSAGRQETQYF. The CDR3 region has the DNA TGTGCCAGCAGCGCGGGTCGCCAAGAGACCCAGTACTTC.